One sample yielded the 24 T cell receptor beta chains listed below, sequenced in a study of shared clonotypes between healthy human individuals. Data came from immunoSEQ multiplex PCR; TCRdb stores just in-frame clones and leaves some out. The repertoire includes around 2.5 million clones, roughly 93% of them detected once, and roughly 0.39% sits in the top ten. Sample: naive CD4+ T cells from PBMCs. Specified subset: CD45RA+ positively selected. The receptor source for this set is a man aged 18 to 35 in good health. Some clones in this sample may be carry-over from other donors' samples.

The V call is TRBV7-8, the J call TRBJ2-5, with D unclear. This CDR3 region has 11 residues. Trimming cost V 7 bases and J 4 bases, with 7 bases left between them. Germline V CDR1 and CDR2: SGHVS, FQNEAQ. As DNA, the CDR3 is TGTGCCAGCATGGTAGTAGAGACCCAGTACTTC. Its protein product is CASMVVETQYF. The whole variable domain, remainder taken from reference TRBV7-8 and TRBJ2-5, is GAGVSQSPRYKVAKRGQDVALRCDPISGHVSLFWYQQALGQGPEFLTYFQNEAQLDKSGLPSDRFFAERPEGSVSTLKIQRTQQEDSAVYLCASMVVETQYFGPGTRLLVL.

J is TRBJ2-7 and V is TRBV19, with TRBD2 matching 14 bases. The V gene's germline CDR1 is LNHDA and CDR2 SQIVND (reference sequence). This CDR3 region has 18 residues. J was trimmed by 5 bases and V by 4 bases; bases with no gene match: 13. The CDR3 region has the DNA TGTGCCAGTAGTACCGGTTCAGGAGGGACTAGCGGGAGAAACGAGCAGTACTTC. Protein: CASSTGSGGTSGRNEQYF.

About this clone: At the DNA level, this CDR3 is encoded by other sequences in the same sample as well. The genes are TRBV6-5 and TRBJ1-2; possible D gene TRBD1, 6 bases. Germline CDR1 MNHEY, CDR2 SVGAGI. Trimming cost V 2 bases and J 2 bases, with 12 bases left between them. This CDR3 comprises 15 residues. CDR3: CASSYSRGGNYGYTF. The CDR3 nucleotides are TGTGCCAGCAGTTACAGCAGGGGAGGGAACTATGGCTACACCTTC.

The rearrangement links TRBV11-2 to TRBJ1-2; 8 positions agree with TRBD1. The CDR3 consists of 14 residues. V lost 5 bases to trimming and J lost 4 bases; unmatched junction nucleotides: 6. Germline lookup yields CDR1 SGHAT and CDR2 FQNNGV. CDR3 amino acids: CASSPVQGVYGYTF. The CDR3 DNA reads TGTGCCAGCAGCCCCGTACAGGGGGTCTATGGCTACACCTTC.

V and J are TRBV18 and TRBJ1-2; TRBD1 aligns across 8 bases. Germline CDR1 and CDR2: KGHSH and LQKENI. The CDR3 spans 15 residues. V shed 3 bases, J shed 3 bases, and the junction held 6 bases outside the gene matches. The CDR3 is CASSPTGTGYYGYTF. In nucleotides, the CDR3 is TGTGCCAGCTCACCCACCGGGACAGGCTACTATGGCTACACCTTC.

The genes are TRBV28 and TRBJ1-2, with TRBD1 identical over 8 bases. The CDR3 loop spans 13 amino acids. V shed 8 bases and J 4 bases; nucleotides not matched to a gene: 6. The germline V gene encodes CDR1 MDHEN and CDR2 SYDVKM. The CDR3 coding sequence is TGTGCCAGCGGGCGGGACAGGATCTATGGCTACACCTTC. This encodes CASGRDRIYGYTF.

The chain combines TRBV5-1 with TRBJ2-7, with TRBD2 identical over 7 bases. The germline gives CDR1 SGHRS, CDR2 YFSETQ. V lost 4 bases to trimming and J lost 2 bases; unmatched junction nucleotides: 9. The CDR3 covers 15 residues. The CDR3 DNA reads as TGCGCCAGCAGCCCGCTAGCTAGCGGCCCCTACGAGCAGTACTTC. Translation: CASSPLASGPYEQYF.

This sequence joins TRBV10-3 and TRBJ2-7; D may be TRBD1 (6 bases). The CDR3 consists of 16 residues. The germline V gene encodes CDR1 ENHRY and CDR2 SYGVKD. The V end was cut by 0 bases, the J end by 5 bases, with 17 bases between. CDR3 sequence reads: CAISESDVRRDNEQYF. CDR3 sequence (DNA): TGTGCCATCAGTGAGTCAGATGTTCGCAGGGACAACGAGCAGTACTTC.

The V call is TRBV5-6, the J call TRBJ2-1; D perhaps matches TRBD2 (5 bases). Between the trimmed V and J ends, which lost 4 bases and 2 bases, there was a span of 16 bases. The CDR3 covers 16 residues. The germline V gene has CDR1 SGHDT and CDR2 YYEEEE. CDR3 in DNA: TGTGCCAGCAGCCGAGAGGGCAGAGTTCCCTACAATGAGCAGTTCTTC. This codes for CASSREGRVPYNEQFF.

This chain joins TRBV2 and TRBJ2-6; D is undetermined. The V and J ends lost 3 bases and 3 bases respectively, with 9 bases between them. Germline CDR1 and CDR2: SNHLY and FYNNEI. The CDR3 contains 15 residues. The CDR3 sequence is CASSDTRSGANVLTF. CDR3 DNA sequence: TGTGCCAGCAGTGACACAAGGAGTGGGGCCAACGTCCTGACTTTC.

The rearrangement links TRBV7-3 to TRBJ2-7; D is possibly TRBD1 (5 bases). The CDR3 spans 14 residues. From germline, CDR1 is SGHTA and CDR2 FQGTGA. Trimming removed 6 bases at V and 3 bases at J, with 15 bases between. CDR3 sequence reads: CASSPKGAGYEQYF. CDR3 in DNA: TGTGCCAGCAGTCCAAAAGGGGCCGGCTACGAGCAGTACTTC.

The rearrangement uses TRBV27 and TRBJ2-2, with 9 nucleotides matching TRBD1. With 7 bases clipped from V and 6 bases from J, the junction kept 9 bases outside the gene matches. Per germline, CDR1 MNHEY and CDR2 SMNVEV (reference sequence). There are 15 residues in the CDR3. The CDR3 loop is CASTPHRGRPGELFF. In DNA form, the CDR3 reads TGTGCCAGCACCCCGCACAGGGGGCGACCCGGGGAGCTGTTTTTT.

The J gene is TRBJ2-1, the V gene TRBV7-9, with D possibly TRBD2 on 6 matching bases. Between the trimmed V and J ends, which lost 1 base and 0 bases, there was a span of 13 bases. This CDR3 spans 17 amino acids. The germline V gene encodes CDR1 SEHNR and CDR2 FQNEAQ (reference sequence). The CDR3 nucleotides read TGTGCCAGCAGCTTAGTAGGAGGGAAGAGCTCCTACAATGAGCAGTTCTTC. Translated, it gives CASSLVGGKSSYNEQFF. Using reference TRBV7-9 and TRBJ2-1 for the parts outside the CDR3, the full variable domain is DTGVSQNPRHKITKRGQNVTFRCDPISEHNRLYWYRQTLGQGPEFLTYFQNEAQLEKSRLLSDRFSAERPKGSFSTLEIQRTEQGDSAMYLCASSLVGGKSSYNEQFFGPGTRLTVL.

This clone has just one count. The gene calls are TRBV11-2 and TRBJ2-3; D might be TRBD1 (5 bases). V was shortened by 5 bases and J by 7 bases, with 16 bases between the two germline ends. The CDR3 is made up of 14 amino acids. Germline V gene data show CDR1 as SGHAT and CDR2 as FQNNGV. CDR3 protein: CASSHKGWGNTQYF. CDR3 in DNA: TGTGCCAGCAGCCACAAGGGGTGGGGAAATACGCAGTATTTT. Looking up the rest from reference TRBV11-2 and TRBJ2-3 gives the full variable domain: EAGVAQSPRYKIIEKRQSVAFWCNPISGHATLYWYQQILGQGPKLLIQFQNNGVVDDSQLPKDRFSAERLKGVDSTLKIQPAKLEDSAVYLCASSHKGWGNTQYFGPGTRLTVL.

V gene TRBV27 combines with J gene TRBJ2-1; 13 bases map to TRBD2. The CDR3 spans 18 residues. From germline, CDR1 is MNHEY and CDR2 SMNVEV (reference sequence). V dropped 5 bases and J dropped 7; count of bases not matched to a gene: 14. This chain's CDR3 is CASSRARTVLAGGNEQFF. The CDR3 DNA is TGTGCCAGCAGTCGGGCCCGGACGGTACTAGCGGGAGGGAATGAGCAGTTCTTC.

The chain employs TRBV28 and TRBJ2-3; TRBD1 might be the D (6 bases). Per germline, CDR1 MDHEN and CDR2 SYDVKM. The CDR3 runs 15 residues. Deletions cut 6 bases from V and 3 bases from J, with 16 bases between. The CDR3 loop is CASRSTGKGTDTQYF. The CDR3 region has the DNA TGTGCCAGCAGGTCAACAGGGAAGGGGACAGATACGCAGTATTTT.

This clone was recorded only once. The rearrangement uses TRBV7-9 and TRBJ1-4; weak D call: TRBD1 (6 bases). This CDR3 has 14 amino acids. Germline V gene sequence: CDR1 SEHNR, CDR2 FQNEAQ (reference sequence). Trimming pared 5 bases from V and 7 bases from J, leaving 14 bases between. The CDR3 nucleotides read TGTGCCAGCAGCCTAGGAGGGGGTAGTGAAAAACTGTTTTTT. This gives the protein CASSLGGGSEKLFF.

The CDR3 region has the DNA TGTGCCAGCAGCTTGCCCGGGACAGGGCCACTATCTGGGGCCAACGTCCTGACTTTC. Translated: CASSLPGTGPLSGANVLTF. The rearrangement links TRBV5-8 to TRBJ2-6; the match to TRBD1 covers 9 bases. Germline V lookup: CDR1 SGHTS, CDR2 YDEGEE. V lost 1 base to trimming and J lost 1 base; unmatched junction nucleotides: 9. The CDR3 consists of 19 residues.

The gene calls are TRBV5-1 and TRBJ2-7, with 9 bases fitting TRBD1. V gave up 5 bases and J gave up 4 bases; unmatched junction bases: 7. Germline CDR1 and CDR2: SGHRS and YFSETQ. CDR3 length: 14 residues. In nucleotides, the CDR3 is TGCGCCAGCAGGGCCGGGACAGGGAGTTACGAGCAGTACTTC. This translates into CASRAGTGSYEQYF. Based on the CDR3 plus reference TRBV5-1 and TRBJ2-7, the full variable domain is KAGVTQTPRYLIKTRGQQVTLSCSPISGHRSVSWYQQTPGQGLQFLFEYFSETQRNKGNFPGRFSGRQFSNSRSEMNVSTLELGDSALYLCASRAGTGSYEQYFGPGTRLTVT.

V usage is TRBV7-9 and J usage is TRBJ1-1; 9 bases match TRBD1. V was clipped by 5 bases and J by 2 bases; unmatched bases: 6. The CDR3 is 15 amino acids. Germline CDR1 SEHNR, CDR2 FQNEAQ (reference sequence). The CDR3: CASSPTDRGNTEAFF. CDR3 nucleotide sequence: TGTGCCAGCAGCCCAACGGACAGGGGAAACACTGAAGCTTTCTTT.

This clone was seen more than once but under ten times. In DNA form, the CDR3 reads TGTGCCAGCAGGAAAGGCGGGAACACTGAAGCTTTCTTT. Amino acid sequence: CASRKGGNTEAFF. The chain joins TRBV5-4 to TRBJ1-1; D unresolved. V lost 5 bases and J 1 base, leaving 9 bases between the germline ends. The germline gives CDR1 SGHNT, CDR2 YYREEE (reference sequence). The CDR3 runs to 13 residues.

This chain uses TRBV11-3 with TRBJ2-7; 8 bases line up with TRBD1. The J segment lost 3 bases and the V segment lost 2 bases, leaving 6 bases of the junction unmatched. Germline V CDR1 and CDR2: SGHNT, YENEEA. The CDR3 is made up of 15 amino acids. CDR3 DNA sequence: TGTGCCAGCAGCTTAACCGGACAGGGAAACTACGAGCAGTACTTC. Protein: CASSLTGQGNYEQYF.

About this clone: The sample carries other DNA sequences with the same CDR3. The genes are TRBV18 and TRBJ1-4; D unclear. V shed 4 bases and J shed 0 bases, with 12 bases lying between them. Germline values: CDR1 KGHSH, CDR2 LQKENI. The CDR3 spans 16 residues. The CDR3: CASSLGQAATNEKLFF. In nucleotides, the CDR3 is TGTGCCAGCTCACTCGGGCAAGCGGCAACTAATGAAAAACTGTTTTTT.

V usage is TRBV6-1 and J usage is TRBJ1-1; 9 positions agree with TRBD1. Germline V CDR1 and CDR2: MNHNS, SASEGT. CDR3 length equals 14 residues. The V and J ends lost 2 bases and 10 bases, in that order; junction bases with no gene match: 8. CDR3 in DNA: TGTGCCAGCAGTGAATATCGACAGGGGGTGATAGCTTTCTTT. This encodes CASSEYRQGVIAFF.